This TCR beta chain was recovered during a study of T cell responses to AZD1222 COVID-19 vaccine. Regarding the study as a whole: Spike-specific TCR depth and breadth grew after two AZD1222 doses. Only after the peak T cell response were repertoires sampled. Mostly white British, mostly female donors; authors suggested clonal diversity may be underestimated.

Clones were sequenced by immunoSEQ multiplex PCR, and TCRdb holds only the in-frame ones, with some missing. The sample yields more than 85,000 clones, roughly 90% seen once. J was trimmed by 6 bases and V by 0 bases; bases with no gene match: 5. The CDR3 runs to 15 residues. CDR1 and CDR2 (germline): SGHRS, YFSETQ. Comment on this clone: Its antigen is currently unknown.

J is TRBJ2-1 and V is TRBV5-1, with TRBD2 matching 8 bases. The sample in question was peripheral blood, obtained 28 days after the second AZD1222 dose. The receptor was derived from an adult who received the AZD1222 COVID-19 vaccine. The CDR3 loop reads CASSLGNSGTNEQFF. DNA for the CDR3: TGCGCCAGCAGCTTGGGAAATAGCGGGACCAATGAGCAGTTCTTC.